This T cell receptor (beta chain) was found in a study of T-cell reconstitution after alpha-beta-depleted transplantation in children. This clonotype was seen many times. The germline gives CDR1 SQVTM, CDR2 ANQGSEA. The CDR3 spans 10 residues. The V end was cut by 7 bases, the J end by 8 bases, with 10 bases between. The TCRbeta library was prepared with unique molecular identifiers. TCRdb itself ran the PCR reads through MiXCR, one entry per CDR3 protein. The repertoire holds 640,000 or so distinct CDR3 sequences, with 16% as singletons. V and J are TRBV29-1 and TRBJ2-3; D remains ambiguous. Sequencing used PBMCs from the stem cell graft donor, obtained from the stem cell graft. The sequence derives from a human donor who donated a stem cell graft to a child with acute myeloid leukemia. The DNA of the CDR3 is TGCAGCGACGCAGCCGCTACGCAGTATTTT. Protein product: CSDAAATQYF.